The rows below give T cell receptor beta chains drawn from one sample of a study of T cell changes during pregnancy in multiple sclerosis. Profiled with immunoSEQ multiplex PCR; TCRdb holds only in-frame clones, not every one. The repertoire holds over 80,000 clones, with approximately 90% as singletons. Sequenced material: peripheral blood, taken in the second trimester of pregnancy. Source of these receptors: a female donor in good health, enrolled as a control in a pregnancy study. Each CDR3 is given with its conserved first and last residue. Fields, in order: J gene, V gene, clone size, D gene, CDR3 protein, CDR3 DNA. The D gene is left open where the match is weak. Part of the rows lack a size; the others show once, few, many or a class for expanded clones.

TRBJ1-1,TRBV7-2,-,TRBD1,CASSTSRGQRNTEAFF,TGTGCCAGCAGCACGTCCAGGGGGCAGAGGAACACTGAAGCTTTCTTT
TRBJ2-5,TRBV19,once,-,CASSLNRVKETQYF,TGTGCCAGTAGTTTAAACAGGGTAAAAGAGACCCAGTACTTC
TRBJ2-1,TRBV15,-,-,CATSRHSGTQQFF,TGTGCCACCAGCAGACATTCCGGGACTCAGCAGTTCTTC
TRBJ2-3,TRBV27,once,-,CASGQQGGDTQYF,TGTGCCAGCGGTCAACAGGGCGGAGATACGCAGTATTTT
TRBJ2-5,TRBV7-2,-,TRBD2,CASSPSGGGTQYF,TGTGCCAGCAGCCCGAGCGGGGGGGGGACCCAGTACTTC
TRBJ2-1,TRBV19,-,TRBD1,CASRDRGQDEQFF,TGTGCCAGCCGGGACAGGGGTCAGGATGAGCAGTTCTTC
TRBJ1-1,TRBV6-1,-,-,CATRRTEAFF,TGTGCCACCAGGAGGACTGAAGCTTTCTTT
TRBJ2-3,TRBV30,-,TRBD2,CAWIRRGDTDTQYF,TGTGCCTGGATACGGCGGGGGGACACAGATACGCAGTATTTT
TRBJ1-1,TRBV5-1,-,TRBD1,CASSLGARQGRRTEAFF,TGCGCCAGCAGCTTGGGGGCCCGACAGGGTAGGAGGACTGAAGCTTTCTTT
TRBJ1-2,TRBV2,-,-,CASSYVSGDRYGYTF,TGTGCCAGCAGTTACGTGTCAGGGGACCGCTATGGCTACACCTTC
TRBJ2-5,TRBV27,-,-,CASSLEGGTQYF,TGTGCCAGCAGTTTGGAGGGTGGCACCCAGTACTTC
TRBJ2-1,TRBV15,-,-,CATSKGGFNINEQFF,TGTGCCACCAGCAAGGGGGGGTTCAATATCAATGAGCAGTTCTTC
TRBJ2-3,TRBV2,-,TRBD2,CASRVLAGGTDTQYF,TGTGCCAGCAGAGTGCTAGCGGGGGGCACAGATACGCAGTATTTT
TRBJ1-4,TRBV11-2,once,-,CASSFFSAGNEKLFF,TGTGCCAGCAGCTTCTTTTCTGCGGGAAATGAAAAACTGTTTTTT
TRBJ2-5,TRBV21-1,-,-,CASSKVREFQETQYF,TGTGCCAGCAGCAAAGTCCGAGAGTTCCAAGAGACCCAGTACTTC
TRBJ2-1,TRBV6-1,few,TRBD2,CASSEELAAYNEQFF,TGTGCCAGCAGTGAAGAACTAGCGGCTTACAATGAGCAGTTCTTC
TRBJ2-3,TRBV11-3,-,-,CASSSGTSTDTQYF,TGTGCCAGCAGCTCCGGGACTAGCACAGATACGCAGTATTTT
TRBJ2-2,TRBV27,-,TRBD2,CASSYRGDTGELFF,TGTGCCAGCAGTTACCGGGGGGACACCGGGGAGCTGTTTTTT
TRBJ1-2,TRBV6-5,-,-,CASSYGGRARGYTF,TGTGCCAGCAGTTACGGCGGCAGGGCTAGAGGCTACACCTTC
TRBJ1-6,TRBV2,-,TRBD1,CASRRDRGTISPLHF,TGTGCCAGCAGGAGGGACAGGGGCACAATTTCACCCCTCCACTTT